A selection of T cell receptor beta chains follows, all from one sample in a study of PD-1 blockade in classical Hodgkin lymphoma. This table comes from immunoSEQ multiplex PCR, and its TCRdb copy is limited to in-frame clones, with some not included. The sample includes over 20,000 clones, just under 90% seen only once; the top ten take roughly 7.4%. The specimen sequenced was CD8+ T cells from blood. The receptor set was obtained from a human donor with classical Hodgkin lymphoma. CDR3s include the opening cysteine and the closing phenylalanine or tryptophan. The order of the fields is clone size, D gene, V gene, J gene, CDR3 DNA, CDR3 protein. The D gene is left open where the match is weak. Clone sizes are given selectively: once, few, many, or a class where the clone is expanded.

>NA|NA|TRBV5-1|TRBJ1-4
TGCGCCAGCAGCCGGATATCCAGCGAGGGGGAAAAACTGTTTTTT
CASSRISSEGEKLFF
>NA|NA|TRBV27|TRBJ2-7
TGTGCCAGCAGGCCCAGCGCGCCCTACGAGCAGTACTTC
CASRPSAPYEQYF
>NA|NA|TRBV6-5|TRBJ1-6
TGTGCCAGCAGTTTTTCAGGGAGGAATTCACCCCTCCACTTT
CASSFSGRNSPLHF
>once|NA|TRBV5-4|TRBJ2-3
TGTGCCAGCAGCCTCAGTGCTAGCACAGATACGCAGTATTTT
CASSLSASTDTQYF
>NA|TRBD1|TRBV6-5|TRBJ1-2
TGTGCCAGCACCCCCGACAGGGCTCTAGGCTACACCTTC
CASTPDRALGYTF
>NA|NA|TRBV6-4|TRBJ2-4
TGTGCCAGCAGTGCGGAGAGGGGAGGCATTCAGTACTTC
CASSAERGGIQYF
>few|NA|TRBV2|TRBJ1-2
TGTGCCAGCTTGCCCGGGACCCACTATGGCTACACCTTC
CASLPGTHYGYTF
>NA|TRBD1|TRBV2|TRBJ1-2
TGTGCCAGCCCCGGGACAGGGAGGGGGGGCTACACCTTC
CASPGTGRGGYTF
>medium-sized|NA|TRBV28|TRBJ1-2
TGTGCCAGCAGTTTTCGGGGTAGCTATGGCTACACCTTC
CASSFRGSYGYTF
>few|TRBD2|TRBV4-3|TRBJ2-1
TGCGCCAGCAGCCAATATAGCATAGCGGGGTCCTACAATGAGCAGTTCTTC
CASSQYSIAGSYNEQFF
>NA|TRBD2|TRBV7-9|TRBJ2-5
TGTGCCAGCAGCTTAGTGGCGGGGGACCAAGAGACCCAGTACTTC
CASSLVAGDQETQYF
>NA|TRBD1|TRBV4-1|TRBJ1-2
TGCGCCAGCAGCCAAGATGACTTGGGACAGAAGGGCTACACCTTC
CASSQDDLGQKGYTF
>NA|NA|TRBV27|TRBJ2-1
TGTGCCAGCAGGTGGATCACAGGGCTCAGATCCTACAATGAGCAGTTCTTC
CASRWITGLRSYNEQFF
>NA|TRBD1|TRBV7-6|TRBJ2-7
TGTGCCAGCAGCACTGGACAGGGGACCTACGAGCAGTACTTC
CASSTGQGTYEQYF
>NA|TRBD1|TRBV5-1|TRBJ2-7
TGCGCCAGCAGCTCGGTGGGACAGATCTACGAGCAGTACTTC
CASSSVGQIYEQYF
>few|NA|TRBV29-1|TRBJ1-3
TGCAGCGTTGAAGGGACGGGTTCCGCTGGAAACACCATATATTTT
CSVEGTGSAGNTIYF
>NA|TRBD1|TRBV28|TRBJ2-7
TGTGCCAGCAGCCCCCGGGACAGGGGGTTCTTACAGGAATACGAGCAGTACTTC
CASSPRDRGFLQEYEQYF
>NA|NA|TRBV7-9|TRBJ2-1
TGTGCCAGCAGCCCTGGGACTCTGCGGACGGCCAATGAGCAGTTCTTC
CASSPGTLRTANEQFF
>NA|TRBD2|TRBV4-1|TRBJ2-7
TGCGCCAGCAGCCAAGACCTAGCGGGAGCCTACGAGCAGTACTTC
CASSQDLAGAYEQYF
>NA|TRBD2|TRBV19|TRBJ2-1
TGTGCCAGTAGTATGACTAGCGGGAGTTTGAATGAGCAGTTCTTC
CASSMTSGSLNEQFF
>few|TRBD1|TRBV10-2|TRBJ1-5
TGCGCCAGCAGGGTGGACAGGGGTTGGCAGCCCCAGCATTTT
CASRVDRGWQPQHF
>NA|NA|TRBV6-5|TRBJ2-5
TGTGCCAGCAGTTACTCAACCGGGGCACTCCAAGAGACCCAGTACTTC
CASSYSTGALQETQYF
>once|NA|TRBV18|TRBJ2-7
TGTGCCAGCTCACTCCCGGGCGGGGACGAGCAGTACTTC
CASSLPGGDEQYF
>NA|NA|TRBV9|TRBJ1-1
TGTGCCAGCAGCGTAGTGGGTGACATGAACACTGAAGCTTTCTTT
CASSVVGDMNTEAFF
>once|TRBD1|TRBV7-9|TRBJ2-7
TGTGCCAGCAGTGGACAGGATAAGGAGCAGTACTTC
CASSGQDKEQYF
>NA|NA|TRBV19|TRBJ1-1
TGTGCCAGTAGTCGTAGCAGGACAGTCACTGAAGCTTTCTTT
CASSRSRTVTEAFF
>NA|NA|TRBV5-5|TRBJ1-4
TGTGCCAGCAGCTCTGTTTGGGGCCGAGGAGAAAAACTGTTTTTT
CASSSVWGRGEKLFF
>few|NA|TRBV29-1|TRBJ1-2
TGCAGCCTCGGGGAGGGATATGGCTACACCTTC
CSLGEGYGYTF
>NA|TRBD1|TRBV7-9|TRBJ1-2
TGTGCCAGCAGGTCGGGACAGGGGGCACTTGGCTACACCTTC
CASRSGQGALGYTF
>NA|NA|TRBV5-6|TRBJ2-3
TGTGCCAGCAGCTTGATGTGGGATACGCAGTATTTT
CASSLMWDTQYF
>NA|TRBD1|TRBV27|TRBJ2-5
TGTGCCAGCAGCAGACAGGGAGAGACCCAGTACTTC
CASSRQGETQYF
>NA|TRBD1|TRBV9|TRBJ2-7
TGTGCCAGCAGCGTATCCCCCGGGACAGTCTACGAGCAGTACTTC
CASSVSPGTVYEQYF
>NA|NA|TRBV6-4|TRBJ1-5
TGTGCCAGCAGTGCAGGCCCTAATCAGCCCCAGCATTTT
CASSAGPNQPQHF
>NA|NA|TRBV4-2|TRBJ1-4
TGTGCCAGCAGCCAAGATTATACCCCCGTGTGGGCAACTAATGAAAAACTGTTTTTT
CASSQDYTPVWATNEKLFF
>NA|NA|TRBV11-2|TRBJ2-7
TGTGCCAGCAGCTTGGGACCAACGTACGAGCAGTACTTC
CASSLGPTYEQYF
>NA|TRBD2|TRBV19|TRBJ2-7
TGTGCCAGTAGTATCACCGGGACTAGCGGAATCTACGAGCAGTACTTC
CASSITGTSGIYEQYF
>NA|NA|TRBV6-6|TRBJ1-1
TGTGCCAGCAGCCCCGCAGGGGCCACTGAAGCTTTCTTT
CASSPAGATEAFF
>NA|NA|TRBV5-1|TRBJ2-2
TGCGCCAGCAGCTTGGCCTGGGGCACCGGGGAGCTGTTTTTT
CASSLAWGTGELFF
>NA|NA|TRBV7-9|TRBJ1-1
TGTGCCAGCAGCTTTTTAATCGGGAACACTGAAGCTTTCTTT
CASSFLIGNTEAFF
>NA|TRBD1|TRBV6-6|TRBJ1-2
TGTGCCAGCAGTTCCCCCCCGACAGGGCACTATGGCTACACCTTC
CASSSPPTGHYGYTF
>NA|TRBD1|TRBV5-4|TRBJ2-1
TGTGCCAGCAGCCTGGGGTGGGACAGGGGAGGCGAGCAGTTCTTC
CASSLGWDRGGEQFF
>NA|TRBD1|TRBV6-4|TRBJ1-1
TGTGCCGGGCCCAGGGGGAGGACTGAAGCTTTCTTT
CAGPRGRTEAFF
>NA|NA|TRBV15|TRBJ2-5
TGTGCCACCAGCAGAGATCCCTCAGGGTTGGAGACCCAGTACTTC
CATSRDPSGLETQYF
>NA|TRBD1|TRBV5-6|TRBJ1-3
TGTGCCAGCAGCACTACAGGGGAGAGTACTGGAAACACCATATATTTT
CASSTTGESTGNTIYF
>NA|NA|TRBV27|TRBJ1-1
TGTGCCACGGGGGGTGGGAACACTGAAGCTTTCTTT
CATGGGNTEAFF
>NA|NA|TRBV5-1|TRBJ2-3
TGCGCCAGCAGCCCGGGAAATGGGGGGTGGGGCACAGATACGCAGTATTTT
CASSPGNGGWGTDTQYF
>NA|TRBD1|TRBV5-1|TRBJ1-1
TGCGCCAGCAGCTGGAGGGACAGCCTGAACACTGAAGCTTTCTTT
CASSWRDSLNTEAFF
>NA|NA|TRBV6-5|TRBJ1-3
TGTGCCAGCAGTCCCGGGGACTTCTCTGGAAACACCATATATTTT
CASSPGDFSGNTIYF
>NA|TRBD1|TRBV5-1|TRBJ2-3
TGCGCCAGCAGCTACGGACAGGGACGACTTGGGGATACGCAGTATTTT
CASSYGQGRLGDTQYF
>NA|TRBD1|TRBV5-1|TRBJ2-7
TGCGCCAGCAGCCCGAGCCCGGGACAGAAAGAGCAGTACTTC
CASSPSPGQKEQYF
>NA|TRBD2|TRBV6-4|TRBJ2-1
TGTGCCAGCAGTGACCTAGCGGAAAGCTCCTACAATGAGCAGTTCTTC
CASSDLAESSYNEQFF
>NA|TRBD1|TRBV6-5|TRBJ2-7
TGTGCCAGCAGTTCGACAGGGGCCGCACCGGAGTACTTC
CASSSTGAAPEYF
>NA|NA|TRBV7-9|TRBJ1-1
TGTGCCAGCAGCTTTATGGGCTGGAACACTGAAGCTTTCTTT
CASSFMGWNTEAFF
>NA|TRBD1|TRBV29-1|TRBJ1-5
TGCAGCGTTGAAGCAGGGACAGGGGGCAATCAGCCCCAGCATTTT
CSVEAGTGGNQPQHF
>NA|NA|TRBV7-8|TRBJ2-3
TGTGCCAGCAGCTTGCTGGGCACAGATACGCAGTATTTT
CASSLLGTDTQYF
>once|NA|TRBV15|TRBJ1-1
TGTGCCACCAGCAGGTACGTGGAGGGCACTGAAGCTTTCTTT
CATSRYVEGTEAFF
>NA|NA|TRBV4-1|TRBJ2-7
TGCGCCAGCAGCCAAGCCCATGGGCGTACTCAGTACTTC
CASSQAHGRTQYF
>NA|NA|TRBV7-9|TRBJ2-1
TGTGCCAGCAGCCCCGTACCGGGCCAACCGGGCCGTGAGCAGTTCTTC
CASSPVPGQPGREQFF
>NA|NA|TRBV29-1|TRBJ1-2
TGCGTAGGGGGGGGAGCAAATAATGGCTACACCTTC
CVGGGANNGYTF
>NA|NA|TRBV19|TRBJ1-2
TGTGCCAGTAACCCCCCGTTGGGCAGGGGCTATGGCTACACCTTC
CASNPPLGRGYGYTF